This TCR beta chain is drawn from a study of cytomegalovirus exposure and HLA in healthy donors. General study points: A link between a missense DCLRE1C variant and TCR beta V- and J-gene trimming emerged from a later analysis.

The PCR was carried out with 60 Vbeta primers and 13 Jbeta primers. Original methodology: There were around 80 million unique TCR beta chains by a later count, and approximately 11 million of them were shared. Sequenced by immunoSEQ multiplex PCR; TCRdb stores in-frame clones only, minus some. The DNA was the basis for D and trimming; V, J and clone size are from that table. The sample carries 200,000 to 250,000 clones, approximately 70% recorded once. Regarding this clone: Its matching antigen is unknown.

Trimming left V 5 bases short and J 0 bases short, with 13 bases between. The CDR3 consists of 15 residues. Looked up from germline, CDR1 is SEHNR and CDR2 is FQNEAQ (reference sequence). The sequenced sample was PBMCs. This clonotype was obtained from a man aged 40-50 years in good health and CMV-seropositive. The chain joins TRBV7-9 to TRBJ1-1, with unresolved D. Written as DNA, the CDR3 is TGTGCCAGCAGCCCGTCTCTCGGGATGAACACTGAAGCTTTCTTT. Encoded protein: CASSPSLGMNTEAFF.